This TCR beta chain was identified in a study of naive and memory T cell subsets. Study outcomes and limitations: A few larger clonotypes appeared in naive repertoires, especially CD8, possibly memory cells re-expressing CD45RA. Over 95% of naive TCR sequences appeared only once after error correction, unlike memory subsets. In CD4 and CD8 cells, diversity dropped from naive through EMRA.

Two oligonucleotides, mixed equimolar, formed the beta constant-region primer covering TRBC1 and TRBC2. The ligated cDNA underwent four PCR rounds using SP2 and nested alpha and beta constant-region primers. TCRdb reanalysed the UMI-ligation and nested PCR reads using MiXCR and keeps one entry per CDR3 protein. The table has roughly 150,000 distinct CDR3 sequences, about 20% seen once. The germline gives CDR1 SQVTM, CDR2 ANQGSEA. V was clipped by 3 bases and J by 3 bases, with 22 bases between them. The CDR3 has 17 residues. For this clonotype: Its antigen remains unknown.

The J gene is TRBJ2-3, the V gene TRBV29-1, with D possibly being TRBD2 (6 bases). This sequence was found in a human donor in good health. The sequencing input was naive CD8+ T cells from blood. The CDR3 DNA sequence: TGCAGCGTTGAGACCGGCTTGTGGGGGGATGAGACAGATACGCAGTATTTT. Translated: CSVETGLWGDETDTQYF.